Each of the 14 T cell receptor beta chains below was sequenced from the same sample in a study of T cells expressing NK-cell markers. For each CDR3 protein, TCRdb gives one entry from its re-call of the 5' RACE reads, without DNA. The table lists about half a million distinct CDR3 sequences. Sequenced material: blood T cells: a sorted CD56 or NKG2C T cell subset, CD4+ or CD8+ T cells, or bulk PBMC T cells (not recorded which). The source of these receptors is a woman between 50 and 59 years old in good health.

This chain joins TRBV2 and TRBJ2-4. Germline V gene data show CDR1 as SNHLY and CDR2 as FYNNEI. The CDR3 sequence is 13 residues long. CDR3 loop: CARGSLAKNIQYF.

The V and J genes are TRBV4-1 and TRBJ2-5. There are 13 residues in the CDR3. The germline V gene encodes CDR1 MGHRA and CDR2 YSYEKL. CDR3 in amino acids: CASSQEGRETQYF.

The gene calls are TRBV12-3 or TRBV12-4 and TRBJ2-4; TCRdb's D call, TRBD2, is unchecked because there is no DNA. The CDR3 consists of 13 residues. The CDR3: CASRGGEGNIQYF.

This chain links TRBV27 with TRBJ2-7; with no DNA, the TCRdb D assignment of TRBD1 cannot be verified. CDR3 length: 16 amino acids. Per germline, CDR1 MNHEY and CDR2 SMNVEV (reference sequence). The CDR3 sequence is CASSLLGKAGGYEQYF.

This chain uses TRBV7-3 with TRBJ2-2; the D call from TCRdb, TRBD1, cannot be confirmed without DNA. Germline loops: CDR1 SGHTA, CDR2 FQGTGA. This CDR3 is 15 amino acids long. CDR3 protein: CASSSSRGSTGELFF.

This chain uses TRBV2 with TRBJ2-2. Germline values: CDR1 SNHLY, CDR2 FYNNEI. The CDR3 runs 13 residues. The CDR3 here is CASSYKDTGELFF.

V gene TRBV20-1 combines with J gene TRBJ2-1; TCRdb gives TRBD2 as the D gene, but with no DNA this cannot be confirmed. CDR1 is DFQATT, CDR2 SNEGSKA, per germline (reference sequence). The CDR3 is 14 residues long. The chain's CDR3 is CSARWLAGHNEQFF.

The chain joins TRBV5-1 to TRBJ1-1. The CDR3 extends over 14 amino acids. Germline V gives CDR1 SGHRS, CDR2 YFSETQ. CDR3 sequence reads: CASSLVGREGQAFF.

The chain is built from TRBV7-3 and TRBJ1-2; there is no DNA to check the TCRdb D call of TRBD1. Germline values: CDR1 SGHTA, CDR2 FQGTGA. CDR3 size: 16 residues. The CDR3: CASSPLGGERIYGYTF.

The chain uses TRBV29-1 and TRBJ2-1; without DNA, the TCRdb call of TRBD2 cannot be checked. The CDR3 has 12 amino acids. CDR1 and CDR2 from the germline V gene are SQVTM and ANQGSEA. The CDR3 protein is CSANPTNNEQFF.

CDR3 region: CASSVSGYTGELFF. The rearrangement joins TRBV9 to TRBJ2-2. CDR3 length: 14 residues. Germline V gene lookup returns CDR1 SGDLS and CDR2 YYNGEE.

This CDR3 reads CATSREQGVSNNEQFF. The genes are TRBV15 and TRBJ2-1; TCRdb picks TRBD1, but there is no DNA to check that call. This CDR3 has 16 amino acids. Germline CDR1 reads LNHNV; CDR2 reads YYDKDF (reference sequence).

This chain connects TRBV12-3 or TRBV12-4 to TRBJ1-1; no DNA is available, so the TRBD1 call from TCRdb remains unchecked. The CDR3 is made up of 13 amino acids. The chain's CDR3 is CASSGQWGTEAFF.

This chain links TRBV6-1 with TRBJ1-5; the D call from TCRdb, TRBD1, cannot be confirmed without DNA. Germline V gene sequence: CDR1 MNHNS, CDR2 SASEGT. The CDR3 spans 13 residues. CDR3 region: CASDRGLGQPQHF.